This TCR beta chain was documented in a study of blood T cell repertoires in COVID-19. From germline, CDR1 is SGHTA and CDR2 FQGNSA. The V gene lost 2 bases and the J gene lost 1 base, with 8 bases spanning the gap. This CDR3 is built from 14 residues. In the original analysis: Estimates of nucleated cell counts were drawn from the amplification of reference gene primers. Profiled with immunoSEQ multiplex PCR; TCRdb holds only in-frame clones, not every one. D and trimming come from the DNA, and the V and J calls and clone size come from that table. Here the sample spans 200,000 to 250,000 clones, about 88% being singletons.

The TCR comes from a woman aged 55-69 years with acute or convalescent COVID-19. The sequenced sample consisted of peripheral blood. The V gene is TRBV7-2, the J gene TRBJ2-5; weak D call: TRBD1 (5 bases). The CDR3 nucleotides are TGTGCCAGCAGCTTAAGACAGTCCCAAGAGACCCAGTACTTC. This codes for CASSLRQSQETQYF. Full variable domain (missing parts from reference TRBV7-2 and TRBJ2-5): GAGVSQSPSNKVTEKGKDVELRCDPISGHTALYWYRQSLGQGLEFLIYFQGNSAPDKSGLPSDRFSAERTGGSVSTLTIQRTQQEDSAVYLCASSLRQSQETQYFGPGTRLLVL.